This paragraph covers one T cell receptor beta chain sequence. Antigen unknown. These data come from a study of cytomegalovirus exposure and HLA in healthy donors. Donors came from a validation cohort of 95 to 150 subjects, distinct from the first 666-subject cohort. The study, taken as a whole, reports: Associated with cytomegalovirus, according to the listing, were 150 to 200 TCR beta chains.

Assay used: immunoSEQ multiplex PCR; TCRdb lists only in-frame clones, some missing. The profile shows 68,000 or so clones, approximately 91% of them singletons. The CDR3 extends over 14 amino acids. V lost 2 bases, J lost 2 bases, and 7 bases lay in between. Germline-derived CDR1 and CDR2 are ENHRY and SYGVKD. The sequence was collected from a young man in good health and CMV-seronegative. The chain uses TRBV10-3 and TRBJ1-5; D unresolved. Sequenced sample: PBMCs. Here the CDR3 DNA reads TGTGCCATCAGTGAGGGGCCAGGCAATCAGCCCCAGCATTTT. This sequence encodes CAISEGPGNQPQHF.